The source of this TCR beta chain is a study of PD-L1 blockade in urothelial cancer. TCRdb keeps only in-frame clones here, not all; method: immunoSEQ multiplex PCR. The repertoire includes approximately 110,000 clones, approximately 90% of them detected once, and around 4% sits in the top ten. V lost 2 bases to trimming and J lost 13 bases, with 15 bases between them. Germline values: CDR1 DFQATT, CDR2 SNEGSKA (reference sequence). This CDR3 spans 11 amino acids. The time point denotes: peripheral blood 6 weeks after treatment start. Samples were collected from each patient before treatment and during treatment. Each patient gave between 1 and 8 of them in total.

The V and J genes are TRBV20-1 and TRBJ2-7; perhaps TRBD2 as D (6 bases). The sequence derives from a man aged 60 to 75 with urothelial cancer. Sequences were derived from PBMCs, sampled around atezolizumab (anti-PD-L1) treatment. This CDR3 is CSARSFGSDYF. In nucleotides, the CDR3 is TGCAGTGCTAGATCATTCGGGAGTGACTACTTC.